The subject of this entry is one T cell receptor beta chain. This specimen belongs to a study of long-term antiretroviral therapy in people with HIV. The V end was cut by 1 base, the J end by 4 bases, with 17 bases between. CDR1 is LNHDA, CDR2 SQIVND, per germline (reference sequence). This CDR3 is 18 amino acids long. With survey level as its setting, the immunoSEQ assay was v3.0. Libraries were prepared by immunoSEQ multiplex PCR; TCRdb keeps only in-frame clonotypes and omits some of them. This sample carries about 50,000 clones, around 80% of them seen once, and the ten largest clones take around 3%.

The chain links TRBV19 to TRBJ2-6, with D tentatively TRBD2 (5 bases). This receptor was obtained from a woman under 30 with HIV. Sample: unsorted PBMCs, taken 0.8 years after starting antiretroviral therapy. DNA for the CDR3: TGTGCCAGTAGTATAGTGGAGGTCCGGGGATTCGGGGCCAACGTCCTGACTTTC. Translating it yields CASSIVEVRGFGANVLTF.